Below are 27 T cell receptor beta chains sequenced from a single sample in a study of naive and memory T cell subsets. An oligonucleotide containing a UMI was ligated to the 3' end of TCR cDNA. Ligated cDNA underwent four rounds of PCR with nested alpha and beta constant region primers and SP2. TCRdb independently ran MiXCR on the 5' RACE reads; one entry per CDR3 protein. The sample contains tens of thousands of distinct CDR3 sequences, 7.2% of which appear only once. The receptor source for this set is a male donor in good health.

V is TRBV10-2 and J is TRBJ2-2, with D possibly TRBD2 on 6 matching bases. The V gene's germline CDR1 is WSHSY and CDR2 SAAADI. The CDR3 covers 15 residues. With 7 bases removed from V and 7 bases from J, the gap between germline ends came to 19 bases. CDR3 nucleotide sequence: TGCGCCAGCATTAGCCGACTAGATGAGGTCGGGGAGCTGTTTTTT. This translates into CASISRLDEVGELFF.

The chain couples TRBV6-2 or TRBV6-3 to TRBJ2-1; 13 bases agree with TRBD2. J was trimmed by 9 bases and V by 6 bases; bases with no gene match: 8. The germline V gene encodes CDR1 MNHEY and CDR2 SVGEGT. The CDR3 runs 15 residues. DNA of the CDR3: TGTGCCAGCAGCACGGGACTAGCGGGACGGACTGAGCAGTTCTTC. Amino acid sequence: CASSTGLAGRTEQFF.

With respect to this clonotype: Being one base from a much bigger clone, this may be a read error. This chain connects TRBV20-1 to TRBJ2-1; TRBD2 aligns across 7 bases. In germline, CDR1 is DFQATT, CDR2 SNEGSKA (reference sequence). This CDR3 is 14 amino acids long. CDR3 protein: CSASVNVAGPEQIF. The DNA of the CDR3 is TGCAGTGCTAGTGTAAACGTAGCGGGTCCTGAGCAGATCTTC.

In its sample, this clonotype was seen many times. V is TRBV7-2 and J is TRBJ1-5, with 9 bases lining up with TRBD1. V lost 5 bases, J lost 4 bases, and 9 bases stayed unmatched. The CDR3 runs 16 residues. The germline gives CDR1 SGHTA, CDR2 FQGNSA. The chain's CDR3 is CASSTGQGRGNQPQHF. The CDR3 nucleotides are TGTGCCAGCAGCACCGGACAGGGGCGAGGTAATCAGCCCCAGCATTTT. Variable domain in full (rest from reference TRBV7-2 and TRBJ1-5): GAGVSQSPSNKVTEKGKDVELRCDPISGHTALYWYRQSLGQGLEFLIYFQGNSAPDKSGLPSDRFSAERTGGSVSTLTIQRTQQEDSAVYLCASSTGQGRGNQPQHFGDGTRLSIL.

This clonotype has more than one count but fewer than ten. This rearrangement joins TRBV2 to TRBJ2-1; D gene uncertain. V shed 6 bases and J shed 9 bases, with 12 bases lying between them. Germline lookup yields CDR1 SNHLY and CDR2 FYNNEI. The CDR3 has 12 amino acids. The CDR3 loop is CASRVSESEQFF. The CDR3 coding sequence is TGTGCCAGCAGGGTCAGCGAAAGTGAGCAGTTCTTC.

This clonotype showed up just a few times. This chain joins TRBV20-1 and TRBJ2-1; 12 positions match TRBD2. Trimming at V came to 1 base and at J to 7 bases, leaving 5 bases not matched to a gene. This CDR3 is 15 amino acids long. Germline V gene sequence: CDR1 DFQATT, CDR2 SNEGSKA (reference sequence). This CDR3 reads CSARGPGLAGNEQFF. CDR3 sequence (DNA): TGCAGTGCTAGAGGCCCCGGACTAGCGGGGAATGAGCAGTTCTTC.

This clonotype appeared a few times. J is TRBJ1-6 and V is TRBV29-1; D gene unclear. This CDR3 is built from 13 residues. The V gene's germline CDR1 is SQVTM and CDR2 ANQGSEA. V was shortened by 5 bases and J by 5 bases, with 10 bases between the two germline ends. The CDR3 DNA follows: TGCAGCGTTCGCAAGGGAGATAATTCACCCCTCCACTTT. Translation: CSVRKGDNSPLHF.

In its sample, this clonotype was seen many times. The chain uses TRBV6-1 and TRBJ2-5, with a tentative D call TRBD2 (6 bases). Germline CDR1 MNHNS, CDR2 SASEGT. V was pared by 7 bases and J by 4 bases, with 16 bases between. This CDR3 contains 14 residues. CDR3 sequence reads: CASTRLAKGETQYF. The CDR3 nucleotides are TGTGCCAGCACCCGGCTAGCGAAGGGAGAGACCCAGTACTTC.

This clonotype was observed a few times. This sequence joins TRBV3-1 and TRBJ2-3, with 7 bases identical to TRBD1. The V gene's germline CDR1 is LGHDT and CDR2 YNNKEL (reference sequence). This CDR3 spans 16 amino acids. V lost 4 bases and J lost 0; bases outside the gene matches: 7. DNA for the CDR3: TGTGCCAGCAGCCCCTACAGGGGTACTAGCACAGATACGCAGTATTTT. Its protein product is CASSPYRGTSTDTQYF.

This clonotype was recorded at least ten times. The chain carries TRBV11-2 and TRBJ2-1; D uncertain. The length of the CDR3 is 13 residues. V was cut by 5 bases and J by 4 bases, with 9 bases left in between. Germline loops: CDR1 SGHAT, CDR2 FQNNGV. The DNA for the CDR3 is TGTGCCAGCAGCACCAGCCGTTACAATGAGCAGTTCTTC. It yields the protein CASSTSRYNEQFF.

The sample holds many counts of this clonotype. DNA of the CDR3: TGTGCCAGCAGCCAAGACGGGAGCAGCCCAGATACGCAGTATTTT. Its translation is CASSQDGSSPDTQYF. V usage is TRBV4-2 and J usage is TRBJ2-3, with TRBD2 as a possible D gene (6 bases). The V gene lost 0 bases and the J gene lost 4 bases, with 11 bases spanning the gap. CDR3 length: 15 residues. CDR1 is LGHNA, CDR2 YNFKEQ, per germline.

This clonotype was counted only a few times. This chain's CDR3 is CASSTGTGASSFGYTF. CDR3 DNA sequence: TGTGCCAGCAGTACGGGGACAGGGGCTTCAAGCTTTGGCTACACCTTC. The chain has TRBV6-5 and TRBJ1-2; 10 bases fit TRBD1. The germline V gene encodes CDR1 MNHEY and CDR2 SVGAGI. This CDR3 spans 16 amino acids. With V trimmed by 5 bases and J by 7 bases, 13 bases remained unmatched.

This clonotype showed up many times. The chain uses TRBV10-2 and TRBJ1-6; 7 bases match TRBD1. The junction had 8 bases not matched to a gene; V was cut back by 0 bases and J by 6 bases. There are 17 residues in the CDR3. Germline values: CDR1 WSHSY, CDR2 SAAADI. The CDR3 sequence is CASSESPGGGSNSPLHF. In DNA, the CDR3 is TGCGCCAGCAGTGAGTCCCCAGGGGGGGGAAGTAATTCACCCCTCCACTTT.

The rearrangement joins TRBV4-1 to TRBJ1-1, with D uncertain. The CDR3 totals 17 residues. Trimming took off 0 bases at V and 3 bases at J, with 17 bases between the two ends. The germline CDR1 and CDR2 sequences are MGHRA and YSYEKL. The CDR3 here is CASSQDGGGPPDTEAFF. CDR3 DNA sequence: TGCGCCAGCAGCCAAGACGGTGGTGGTCCCCCCGACACTGAAGCTTTCTTT.

This clonotype was found many times. The chain links TRBV20-1 to TRBJ2-5, with D tentatively TRBD1 (6 bases). The CDR3 covers 14 residues. Trimming stripped 1 base from V and 7 bases from J, with 16 bases between. Germline V gene data show CDR1 as DFQATT and CDR2 as SNEGSKA (reference sequence). For the CDR3, the DNA is TGCAGTGCTAGAGGGGACACCTTCTATGGGACCCAGTACTTC. Translating gives CSARGDTFYGTQYF.

This clonotype showed up many times. The J gene is TRBJ1-1, the V gene TRBV29-1; D gene uncertain. The V and J ends lost 1 base and 1 base respectively, with 7 bases between them. The germline V gene encodes CDR1 SQVTM and CDR2 ANQGSEA. The CDR3 contains 13 residues. The chain's CDR3 is CSVEVPQNTEAFF. The CDR3 DNA sequence: TGCAGCGTTGAAGTACCCCAGAACACTGAAGCTTTCTTT.

This clonotype rates as medium-sized. The chain employs TRBV4-1 and TRBJ2-2, with D hard to call. Germline CDR1 MGHRA, CDR2 YSYEKL. V lost 0 bases and J 2 bases, leaving 10 bases between the germline ends. The CDR3 is 16 amino acids. The CDR3 sequence: CASSQEEGLNTGELFF. Written as DNA, the CDR3 is TGCGCCAGCAGCCAAGAGGAAGGGCTTAACACCGGGGAGCTGTTTTTT.

The table lists this clonotype with a few counts. The V call is TRBV19, the J call TRBJ1-5; no clear D. Trimming removed 1 base from V and 2 bases from J, with 6 bases in between. Germline-derived CDR1 and CDR2 are LNHDA and SQIVND (reference sequence). The CDR3 length is 14 residues. This chain's CDR3 is CASSIVPGNQPQHF. As DNA, the CDR3 is TGTGCCAGTAGTATAGTCCCAGGCAATCAGCCCCAGCATTTT.

This clonotype has at least ten counts. The chain links TRBV19 to TRBJ2-1; no firm D call. The length of the CDR3 is 14 residues. Per the germline V gene, CDR1 is LNHDA and CDR2 is SQIVND (reference sequence). Trimming stripped 3 bases from V and 6 bases from J, with 12 bases between. In DNA form, the CDR3 reads TGTGCCAGTAGTATGGGCAGGCCAGGCAATGAGCAGTTCTTC. Protein product: CASSMGRPGNEQFF.

J is TRBJ2-1 and V is TRBV12-3 or TRBV12-4, with D possibly matching TRBD1 (6 bases). V lost 1 base and J lost 10, with 14 bases in between. The length of the CDR3 is 14 residues. The CDR3 here is CASSLENRVREQFF. The CDR3 coding sequence is TGTGCCAGCAGTTTAGAGAACAGGGTCCGGGAGCAGTTCTTC.

This clonotype was seen only a few times. V is TRBV10-2 and J is TRBJ1-1; 8 bases map to TRBD1. V shed 7 bases and J 1 base; nucleotides not matched to a gene: 5. The CDR3 covers 14 residues. The germline CDR1 and CDR2 sequences are WSHSY and SAAADI. CDR3 DNA: TGCGCCAGCAAGAAGACAGGGGAGAACACTGAAGCTTTCTTT. This sequence encodes CASKKTGENTEAFF.

This clonotype was recorded at least ten times. This chain uses TRBV11-2 with TRBJ2-7; D gene unclear. CDR1 and CDR2 from the germline V gene are SGHAT and FQNNGV. V was trimmed by 6 bases and J by 5 bases, leaving 17 bases between them. The CDR3 has 14 residues. CDR3: CASRATVQTHEQYF. CDR3 DNA sequence: TGTGCCAGCAGGGCGACGGTCCAGACCCACGAGCAGTACTTC.

The chain couples TRBV29-1 to TRBJ2-7; D is tentatively TRBD1 or TRBD2 (7 bases each). The V gene lost 7 bases and the J gene lost 2 bases, with 33 bases spanning the gap. The CDR3 is made up of 19 amino acids. From germline, CDR1 is SQVTM and CDR2 ANQGSEA. The CDR3 nucleotides are TGCAGCGCCGAGAGGGACAGAGACCCTAGCAGGGCGGGAGCCTACGAGCAGTACTTC. The encoded protein is CSAERDRDPSRAGAYEQYF.

This chain's CDR3 is CASSLDGGGQPQHF. The CDR3 DNA reads as TGTGCCAGCAGCTTAGACGGGGGTGGGCAGCCCCAGCATTTT. V and J are TRBV11-2 and TRBJ1-5; the D gene is possibly TRBD1 (5 bases). The CDR3 covers 14 residues. Germline V gives CDR1 SGHAT, CDR2 FQNNGV. The V end was cut by 0 bases, the J end by 7 bases, with 10 bases between. Full variable domain (remainder filled in from reference TRBV11-2 and TRBJ1-5): EAGVAQSPRYKIIEKRQSVAFWCNPISGHATLYWYQQILGQGPKLLIQFQNNGVVDDSQLPKDRFSAERLKGVDSTLKIQPAKLEDSAVYLCASSLDGGGQPQHFGDGTRLSIL.

This clonotype was recorded a few times. Germline is not matched at one junction end, which may reflect a read error. This CDR3 reads CASTLRPDNTGELFF. The CDR3 DNA follows: TGCGCCAGCACCTTGAGACCCGATAACACCGGGGAGCTGTTTTTT. The V call is TRBV5-1, the J call TRBJ2-2; unclear D gene. The germline gives CDR1 SGHRS, CDR2 YFSETQ. CDR3 length: 15 residues.

The V and J genes are TRBV7-6 and TRBJ2-3, with no clear D. V lost 5 bases and J lost 2, with 8 bases in between. The CDR3 extends over 13 amino acids. Germline loops: CDR1 SGHVS, CDR2 FNYEAQ. CDR3 loop: CASSRIDTDTQYF. The CDR3 DNA is TGTGCCAGCAGCCGAATAGACACAGATACGCAGTATTTT.

The chain carries TRBV20-1 and TRBJ2-2; unclear D gene. The germline gives CDR1 DFQATT, CDR2 SNEGSKA (reference sequence). The CDR3 covers 14 residues. Trimming left V 2 bases short and J 1 base short, with 8 bases between. The CDR3, as DNA: TGCAGTGCTAGACCCGGATTGAACACCGGGGAGCTGTTTTTT. This gives the protein CSARPGLNTGELFF.